This paragraph covers one T cell receptor (beta chain) sequence. These data belong to a study of cytomegalovirus exposure and HLA in healthy donors. Study-wide context: In an early release, HLA-typed donors contributed 80 million to 95 million unique TCR sequences.

Germline CDR1 is SGHNT and CDR2 is YENEEA. Trimming stripped 1 base from V and 0 bases from J, with 9 bases between. The CDR3 contains 15 residues. The PCR contained 60 Vbeta and 13 Jbeta primers. Measured with immunoSEQ multiplex PCR; TCRdb has only the in-frame clones, and not every one. The sample contains approximately 190,000 clones, about four fifths of which appear only once. The sequenced material came from PBMCs. The chain uses TRBV11-3 and TRBJ1-1; D is possibly TRBD1 (6 bases). This TCR was sampled from a woman aged 30 to 39 in good health and CMV-seropositive. The CDR3 is CASSLGTAMNTEAFF. CDR3 sequence (DNA): TGTGCCAGCAGCTTAGGGACAGCCATGAACACTGAAGCTTTCTTT.